This TCR beta chain was identified in a study of blood T cell repertoires in COVID-19. Looking at the study overall: Acute and convalescent COVID-19 samples came from the United States, Italy and Spain. From T cells, B-cell-depleted T cells, or PBMCs came the material, which was cDNA or gDNA.

Original processing notes: Cell counts per sample came from amplifying reference gene primers. Produced via immunoSEQ multiplex PCR; TCRdb's table is partial and in-frame only. Clone size and V and J calls were adopted from that table, with D and trimming inferred from the DNA. The data contain about 200,000 clones, just over 90% of them singletons. The V segment lost 2 bases and the J segment 4 bases; nucleotides outside the gene matches: 2. The CDR3 has 14 residues. CDR1 is GTSNPN, CDR2 SVGIG, per germline (reference sequence). This receptor was taken from a man younger than 40 with acute or convalescent COVID-19. The J gene is TRBJ1-2, the V gene TRBV30; 12 bases align to TRBD1. Sequenced: peripheral blood. The CDR3, as DNA: TGTGCCTGGAGTTGGGACAGGGGGCCCTATGGCTACACCTTC. Translating it yields CAWSWDRGPYGYTF. Variable domain in full (rest from reference TRBV30 and TRBJ1-2): SQTIHQWPATLVQPVGSPLSLECTVEGTSNPNLYWYRQAAGRGLQLLFYSVGIGQISSEVPQNLSASRPQDRQFILSSKKLLLSDSGFYLCAWSWDRGPYGYTFGSGTRLTVV.